The 4 T cell receptor beta chains below were found in one sample sequenced in a study of regulatory T cells in long-lasting Graves disease. According to the study, TCR beta libraries were built with iRepertoire HTBI primers and CDR3-region Arm-PCR. TCRdb independently ran MiXCR on the multiplex PCR reads; one entry per CDR3 protein. The sample yields fewer than 550,000 distinct CDR3 sequences, 20% to 25% seen once. Time point described: persistent/refractory GD, antithyroid drugs over 5 years with positive TRAb. Extracted RNA from PBMCs served as the source of the TCR library. The specimen was peripheral blood mononuclear cells (PBMCs), collected when the disease was refractory, from a patient treated with antithyroid drugs. The receptor set was obtained from a female donor with Graves disease.

In its sample, this clonotype was seen many times. The chain uses TRBV12-3 or TRBV12-4 and TRBJ2-5, with a weak D call TRBD2 (5 bases). The V and J ends lost 1 base and 5 bases respectively, with 17 bases between them. The CDR3 runs to 16 residues. The DNA of the CDR3 is TGTGCCAGCAGTTTAGGGGAACCGGGATTCGGGGAGACCCAGTACTTC. Protein product: CASSLGEPGFGETQYF.

In its sample, this clonotype was seen many times. One end of the junction varies from germline; a read error may be responsible. The CDR3 sequence: CASSDSVGNTEAFF. CDR3 sequence (DNA): TGTGCCAGCAGTGACTCGGTAGGAAACACTGAAGCTTTCTTT. The V gene is TRBV6-5, the J gene TRBJ1-1; D is unclear. CDR1 and CDR2 (germline): MNHEY, SVGAGI. This CDR3 is built from 14 residues.

The chain recombines TRBV10-3 with TRBJ1-5; D is possibly TRBD1 (5 bases). The CDR3 consists of 16 residues. Germline CDR1 reads ENHRY; CDR2 reads SYGVKD. V lost 3 bases and J 7 bases, leaving 19 bases between the germline ends. This CDR3 reads CAISEDSGGYRQPQHF. DNA for the CDR3: TGTGCCATCAGTGAAGATTCGGGGGGTTATCGGCAGCCCCAGCATTTT.

This clonotype was counted only a few times. One base away lies a much larger clone, so this may be a sequencing read error. J is TRBJ2-6 and V is TRBV24-1; no firm D call. V was trimmed by 5 bases and J by 4 bases, leaving 8 bases between them. Germline V lookup: CDR1 KGHDR, CDR2 SFDVKD. This CDR3 contains 14 residues. CDR3 in amino acids: CATSGRYGANVLTF. CDR3 nucleotide sequence: TGTGCCACCAGTGGCAGATACGGGGCCAACGTCCTGACTTTC.